This TCR beta chain was found in a study of radiation and T cells in renal cell carcinoma (dated by TCRdb to about 2020). Concerning the study at large: A total of around 53 samples underwent TCR beta sequencing, made up of about 26 tumors and about 27 peripheral blood samples. The final blood draw was performed at 4 weeks after radiation, at the same time as nephrectomy. Across all 53 samples, under 5,000,000 unique CDR3 nucleotide sequences encoding around 2.8 million unique CDR3 amino acid sequences were identified.

Broader findings and caveats from the paper: Tracking of blood repertoire dynamics stopped at roughly 4 weeks after treatment, with no follow-up past that point. Because no pretreatment tumor biopsies were available, whether clonotypes were present in the tumor at baseline could not be determined. Top tumor clonotypes rose in blood from baseline to 2 weeks post-radiation, then contracted by 4 weeks, suggesting transient expansion of tumor-resident clones. The single-armed trial design could not address effects of radiation dose or scheduling on the TCR repertoire.

V loses 5 bases at its end and J loses 11 bases; junction bases beyond the gene matches: 6. The CDR3 goes from the cysteine to the phenylalanine over 11 residues. CDR3 DNA only is kept here, 33 bases in frame from base 1. CDR1 SGHNT and CDR2 YYREEE are derived from the germline V gene (reference sequence). As to this clone: Its antigen specificity is not known. No quality values exist for individual bases; no much larger clone is one base distant.

The immunoSEQ kit was used, according to the manufacturer's recommendations, to generate TCR beta libraries from genomic DNA. Library preparation used a first multiplex PCR with proprietary primers, then a second PCR adding unique barcodes, with bead cleanups after each round. Each sample batch included a kit-provided positive control reaction and a negative control reaction. The final libraries were assessed on an Agilent 4200 TapeStation D1000 ScreenTape, pooled by volume, and quantified by qPCR. Sequencing was performed on an Illumina NextSeq500 with a MidOutput 150-cycle cartridge, and 156 Read1 and 15 Index1 cycles were run with kit custom primers. The pooled library was loaded at 0.95 to 1 pM with around 20% PhiX control spiked in. The paper's data handling went like this. The vendor-processed data were analyzed in R, and a clonotype was defined as all T cells that share the same CDR3 nucleotide sequence. For clone abundance analyses, frequencies were normalized to the 10,000 most abundant clones per sample. Public T cell clones, which averaged fewer than five per sample, were excluded before analysis. A difference in abundance of at least 32-fold between compartments was used to define tumor-enriched and baseline blood-enriched clonotypes. Clonotypes expanded or contracted between blood time points were identified with a beta-binomial differential abundance model. Tumor-blood repertoire similarity was measured with the Baroni-Urbani and Buser coefficient, and groups were compared using two-tailed Wilcoxon tests in R. Sourced from immuneACCESS, this table was stored by TCRdb with only in-frame sequences that have V and J called. A share of the clones is absent; for the studies checked, an unresolved V gene accounts for under half, and the remainder has no known explanation. V and J calls plus clone size are reproduced from that table; the DNA served to infer D and trimming. Recorded for this sample are around 100,000 clones; roughly 82% of them occurred a single time. The top ten clones comprise roughly 7.9% of the sample.

This specimen's time point label, interpreted: blood 4 weeks post-SBRT, at nephrectomy. Taken with the paper, the label for treatment or condition translates to: 15 Gy SBRT to primary tumor, nephrectomy 4 weeks later. Samples came from a clinical trial, in which primary renal cell carcinomas received 15 Gy stereotactic body radiation therapy followed by nephrectomy 4 weeks later. Serial peripheral blood from radiation-treated patients was sampled at baseline, 2 weeks and 4 weeks after SBRT to track tumor-enriched clonotypes. Every patient's renal cell carcinoma showed clear cell pathology. Genomic DNA for TCR sequencing was prepared using the QIAamp DNA Blood Mini Kit (Qiagen). The analyses included just those samples that passed every quality control check.

Here the sequenced sample was blood, taken from a patient whose treatment included radiotherapy and nephrectomy. The chain was built from TRBV5-4 and TRBJ1-1; TRBD1 fits 7 bases in the junction. The receptor was isolated from a man in his 60s with renal cell carcinoma. CDR3 reads: CASSETGKAFF. The DNA reads as follows: TGTGCCAGCAGTGAGACAGGGAAGGCTTTCTTT.